Listed below are T cell receptor beta chains from one sample, sequenced in a study of human versus mouse CDR3 diversity and MHC coevolution. The method was immunoSEQ multiplex PCR; TCRdb's version includes in-frame clones alone and lacks a portion of them. This table holds fewer than 80,000 clones, around 92% found once. Material for sequencing was naive CD4+ T cells from blood. The receptor set was obtained from a person aged 25 to 75 in good health. CDR3s include the opening cysteine and the closing phenylalanine or tryptophan. Each record gives: D gene, V gene, J gene, clone size, CDR3 DNA, CDR3 protein. A D gene is named only where the DNA matches it firmly. Rows give clone size only sometimes, using once, few, many, or a class for an expanded clone.

-	TRBV27	TRBJ2-7	once	TGTGCCAGCAGTACCCGACAGGTCTCTTACGAGCAGTACTTC	CASSTRQVSYEQYF
TRBD1	TRBV6-5	TRBJ1-2	-	TGTGCCAGCAGTTACGGGACAGGGTCCTATGGCTACACCTTC	CASSYGTGSYGYTF
TRBD1	TRBV18	TRBJ1-4	-	TGTGCCAGCTCACCTGGGACAGGGAGCGAAAAACTGTTTTTT	CASSPGTGSEKLFF
TRBD2	TRBV19	TRBJ2-1	-	TGTGCCAGCCTACAGAAAGCGGGAATCCCCCCCAATGAGCAGTTCTTC	CASLQKAGIPPNEQFF
-	TRBV14	TRBJ1-1	few	TGTGCCAGCAGCCGCTGGTCGGGAGGGACTGAAGCTTTCTTT	CASSRWSGGTEAFF
TRBD2	TRBV29-1	TRBJ2-5	-	TGCAGCGTTGGGGAGGGAGGGGAGACCCAGTACTTC	CSVGEGGETQYF
TRBD1	TRBV11-2	TRBJ2-3	-	TGTGCCAGCAGCCCCCGACAGGGGGATACGCAGTATTTT	CASSPRQGDTQYF
-	TRBV5-1	TRBJ1-1	-	TGCGCCAGCAGCTTGGCGGGGGGTGAAGCTTTCTTT	CASSLAGGEAFF
-	TRBV2	TRBJ1-5	-	TGTGCCAGCAGCGAAATCCTTTTTCAGCCCCAGCATTTT	CASSEILFQPQHF
TRBD1	TRBV19	TRBJ1-1	-	TGTGCCAGTAGTCAAATACAGGGGTTTGCTGAAGCTTTCTTT	CASSQIQGFAEAFF
TRBD1	TRBV27	TRBJ1-5	-	TGTGCCAGCAGTAGAGGGGACAGAAATCAGCCCCAGCATTTT	CASSRGDRNQPQHF
-	TRBV7-9	TRBJ2-7	-	TGTGCCAGCAGCTTCAGCTACGAGCAGTACTTC	CASSFSYEQYF
-	TRBV6-1	TRBJ2-7	-	TGTGCCAGCAGTGAATTTATCCCTTCCTACGAGCAGTACTTC	CASSEFIPSYEQYF
-	TRBV30	TRBJ2-1	once	TGTGCCTGGAGTGTACTAACCGGAATGGCCAACAATGAGCAGTTCTTC	CAWSVLTGMANNEQFF
TRBD2	TRBV28	TRBJ2-2	-	TGTGCCAGCAGCCGCGCGACTCTCCGAACTAGCGGGGGGGCATTAACCGGGGAGCTGTTTTTT	CASSRATLRTSGGALTGELFF
-	TRBV28	TRBJ1-1	once	TGTGCCAGCAGTTTTGGCTCTGCGAACAGGGTTGAAGCTTTCTTT	CASSFGSANRVEAFF
-	TRBV6-5	TRBJ2-1	-	TGTGCCAGCAGTTACTCCCCCCGCAATGAGCAGTTCTTC	CASSYSPRNEQFF
-	TRBV7-2	TRBJ1-6	once	TGTGCCAGCAGCTTAGTGGGCCTCTATAATTCACCCCTCCACTTT	CASSLVGLYNSPLHF
-	TRBV7-4	TRBJ2-7	-	TGTGCCAGCAGCTTGAAACACCCCTCAAGGGGAGGTCCCACCTACGAGCAGTACTTC	CASSLKHPSRGGPTYEQYF
TRBD1	TRBV4-1	TRBJ1-4	-	TGCGCCAGCAGCCAAGATCGGACAGGGGCGTTTGAAAAACTGTTTTTT	CASSQDRTGAFEKLFF
-	TRBV6-5	TRBJ2-1	once	TGTGCCAGCACCCGTGGGGCCGGCTACAATGAGCAGTTCTTC	CASTRGAGYNEQFF
-	TRBV18	TRBJ2-2	-	TGTGCCAGCTCACCATCTATCGCGGCGAACACCGGGGAGCTGTTTTTT	CASSPSIAANTGELFF
-	TRBV10-3	TRBJ1-1	-	TGTGCCATCAGTGTGCAGGGGACGAACACTGAAGCTTTCTTT	CAISVQGTNTEAFF
-	TRBV6-5	TRBJ1-1	once	TGTGCCAGCAGTGCGGAAGGGACAACTGAAGCTTTCTTT	CASSAEGTTEAFF
TRBD2	TRBV30	TRBJ2-1	-	TGTGCCTGGAGTGCCCAGCCTAGCGGGGGGGAGCAGTTCTTC	CAWSAQPSGGEQFF
TRBD1	TRBV7-2	TRBJ1-2	-	TGTGCCAGCAGCTTAGCGGGGACAGTTAACTATGGCTACACCTTC	CASSLAGTVNYGYTF
TRBD2	TRBV12-5	TRBJ2-1	-	TGTGCTAGTGGACGGGGACTAGCGGGGACCAATGAGCAGTTCTTC	CASGRGLAGTNEQFF
-	TRBV30	TRBJ1-2	-	TGTGCCTGGGATTGGGGGAGGGACTATGGCTACACCTTC	CAWDWGRDYGYTF
TRBD2	TRBV9	TRBJ2-3	-	TGTGCCAGCAGCCAGGTCGGGACTAGGGGGACAGATACGCAGTATTTT	CASSQVGTRGTDTQYF
-	TRBV4-1	TRBJ1-1	-	TGCGCCAGCAGCCAAGATAACGGTTTTGAAGCTTTCTTT	CASSQDNGFEAFF
TRBD1	TRBV10-1	TRBJ2-1	-	TGCGCCAGCAGCGGGGGGGACAGGGGAGGTAATGAGCAGTTCTTC	CASSGGDRGGNEQFF
TRBD2	TRBV19	TRBJ2-7	-	TGTGCCAGTAGTAGCCGACTAGCGGGACCCTACGAGCAGTACTTC	CASSSRLAGPYEQYF
-	TRBV6-7	TRBJ2-3	-	TGTGCCAGCAGTTTTCTCGGTAACATCGACAGGGAGGCGGCAGATACGCAGTATTTT	CASSFLGNIDREAADTQYF
-	TRBV7-2	TRBJ1-5	few	TGTGCCAGCAGCCCCGACGGAGCGACTCAGCCCCAGCATTTT	CASSPDGATQPQHF
TRBD1	TRBV14	TRBJ1-1	-	TGTGCCAGCAGCCGAGGGACAGGGAACACTGAAGCTTTCTTT	CASSRGTGNTEAFF
-	TRBV18	TRBJ2-7	-	TGTGCCAGCTCACCAAGCCGACAGGCGGCGCTCGTCGAGCAGTACTTC	CASSPSRQAALVEQYF
TRBD2	TRBV2	TRBJ2-3	-	TGTGCCAGCACGGGAGGGATCACAGATACGCAGTATTTT	CASTGGITDTQYF
TRBD1	TRBV5-1	TRBJ2-1	-	TGCGCCAGCACGCCCGGGACAGGGGGAGGAGAGCAGTTCTTC	CASTPGTGGGEQFF
TRBD1	TRBV18	TRBJ1-1	-	TGTGCCAGCTCACCACCGGAGGGGGCCACTGAAGCTTTCTTT	CASSPPEGATEAFF
-	TRBV7-9	TRBJ1-6	-	TGTGCCAGCAGCTTAGGCCCAGGGTCAAGCTCACCCCTCCACTTT	CASSLGPGSSSPLHF
-	TRBV30	TRBJ2-2	-	TGTGCCTGGAGTTCCGGGGGGAACACCGGGGAGCTGTTTTTT	CAWSSGGNTGELFF
-	TRBV5-1	TRBJ2-3	once	TGCGCCAGCAGCTTGGGCAGCGGAGGCGGCACAGATACGCAGTATTTT	CASSLGSGGGTDTQYF
-	TRBV5-1	TRBJ1-5	once	TGCGCCAGCAGCCCCAGCGGAGGGCCCAATCAGCCCCAGCATTTT	CASSPSGGPNQPQHF
TRBD2	TRBV6-4	TRBJ2-3	-	TGTGCCAGCAGTGACCAACTAGCGGGAGTTCCCCCAGATACGCAGTATTTT	CASSDQLAGVPPDTQYF
-	TRBV5-1	TRBJ1-1	-	TGCGCCAGCAGCCGGAGCCGGGACACTGAAGCTTTCTTT	CASSRSRDTEAFF
TRBD1	TRBV9	TRBJ1-5	-	TGTGCCAGCAGCGTGGGTTCGAAGGCAGGGGGCTGGTTGAACAATCAGCCCCAGCATTTT	CASSVGSKAGGWLNNQPQHF
TRBD1	TRBV7-3	TRBJ2-2	-	TGTGCCAGCAGTCAACAGGGGATCGGGGAGCTGTTTTTT	CASSQQGIGELFF
TRBD1	TRBV15	TRBJ2-7	-	TGTGCCACCAGCAGACGAACGACAGGGGAGGACGAGCAGTACTTC	CATSRRTTGEDEQYF
TRBD1	TRBV28	TRBJ1-1	-	TGTGCCAGCAGCCCACCGACAGGGTTAAACTCTGTGAACACTGAAGCTTTCTTT	CASSPPTGLNSVNTEAFF
-	TRBV6-5	TRBJ2-7	-	TGTGCCAGCAGCCGAGTCGGCGGGCCGTCCTACGAGCAGTACTTC	CASSRVGGPSYEQYF
TRBD2	TRBV23-1	TRBJ2-7	-	TGCGCCAACAGTCAATCGTCAAGCGGGAGAGCCTACGAGCAGTACTTC	CANSQSSSGRAYEQYF
-	TRBV6-1	TRBJ1-1	-	TGTGCCAGCAGCGTACCGGGATCTGAAGCTTTCTTT	CASSVPGSEAFF
-	TRBV5-3	TRBJ2-5	-	TGTGCCAGAAGCTTGGCGGGGGAGACCCAGTACTTC	CARSLAGETQYF
-	TRBV7-8	TRBJ1-1	-	TGTGCCAGCAGTTCTCAGGGAAGGACTGAAGCTTTCTTT	CASSSQGRTEAFF
-	TRBV19	TRBJ1-5	-	TGTGCCAGCGTCGAGACAGGCCTCAATCAGCCCCAGCATTTT	CASVETGLNQPQHF
TRBD1	TRBV10-3	TRBJ1-5	-	TGTGCCATCAGCGGGACAGGGGTGAATCAGCCCCAGCATTTT	CAISGTGVNQPQHF
TRBD1	TRBV6-1	TRBJ2-1	-	TGTGCCAGCAGACCAACAGGGGGCAGCGTGGATGAGCAGTTCTTC	CASRPTGGSVDEQFF
TRBD1	TRBV19	TRBJ1-5	-	TGTGCCAGTGGACAGGACAGGGAGGGTCAGCCCCAGCATTTT	CASGQDREGQPQHF
-	TRBV9	TRBJ1-6	-	TGTGCCAGCAGCGCGGTAAGCGGGGGTAATTCACCCCTCCACTTT	CASSAVSGGNSPLHF
TRBD1	TRBV14	TRBJ1-6	-	TGTGCCAGCAGTCGGGGACAGATCAATTCACCCCTCCACTTT	CASSRGQINSPLHF